What follows is one T cell receptor beta chain and its context. Seattle patients were enrolled while actively infected and followed longitudinally. Germline trimming cut 0 bases from V and 4 bases from J; bases unmatched to any gene: 6. From germline, CDR1 is SGDLS and CDR2 YYNGEE. This CDR3 is 15 amino acids long. How the authors handled the data: Nucleated cell number was recorded as an estimate derived from reference gene primer amplification. Libraries were prepared by immunoSEQ multiplex PCR; TCRdb keeps only in-frame clonotypes and omits some of them. D and trimming were read from the DNA, whereas the V and J calls and clone size are those reported in that table. The sample has 60,000 to 80,000 clones, roughly 80% seen once. The sample comes from a study of blood T cell repertoires in COVID-19. About the study: COVID-19 samples from acute and convalescent phases originated in the United States, Italy and Spain. PBMCs, B-cell-depleted T cells, or T cells provided the cDNA or gDNA that made up the material.

This chain connects TRBV9 to TRBJ2-5; 7 bases are shared with TRBD2. Sequences were obtained from peripheral blood. This sequence originates from a man aged 50 or older with COVID-19, enrolled during active disease. CDR3 residues: CASSVVRAGVETQYF. As DNA, the CDR3 is TGTGCCAGCAGCGTAGTAAGGGCGGGAGTAGAGACCCAGTACTTC.